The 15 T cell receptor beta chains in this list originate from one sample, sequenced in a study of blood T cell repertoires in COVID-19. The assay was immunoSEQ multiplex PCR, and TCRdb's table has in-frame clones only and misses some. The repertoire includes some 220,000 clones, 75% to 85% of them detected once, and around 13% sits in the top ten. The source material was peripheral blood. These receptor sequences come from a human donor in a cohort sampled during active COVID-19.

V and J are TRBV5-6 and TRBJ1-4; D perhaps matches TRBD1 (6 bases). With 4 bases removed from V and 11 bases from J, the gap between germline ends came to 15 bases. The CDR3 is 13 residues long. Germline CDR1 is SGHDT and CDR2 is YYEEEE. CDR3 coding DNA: TGTGCCAGCAGCGAGTTTGGGGGCCAGAAACTGTTTTTT. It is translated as CASSEFGGQKLFF.

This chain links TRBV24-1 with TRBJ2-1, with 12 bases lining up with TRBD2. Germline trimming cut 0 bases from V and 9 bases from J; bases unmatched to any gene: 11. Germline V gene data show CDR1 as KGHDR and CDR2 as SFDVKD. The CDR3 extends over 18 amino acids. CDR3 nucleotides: TGTGCCACCAGTGATTTGGGTAGGGCTAGCGGGAGGGCCGGTGAGCAGTTCTTC. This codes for CATSDLGRASGRAGEQFF.

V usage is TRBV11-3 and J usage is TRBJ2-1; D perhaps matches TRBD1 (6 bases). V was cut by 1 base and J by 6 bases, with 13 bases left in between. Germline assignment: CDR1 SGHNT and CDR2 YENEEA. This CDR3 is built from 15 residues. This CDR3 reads CASSLVSSRGNEQFF. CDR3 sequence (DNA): TGTGCCAGCAGCTTAGTTAGCAGCAGGGGCAATGAGCAGTTCTTC.

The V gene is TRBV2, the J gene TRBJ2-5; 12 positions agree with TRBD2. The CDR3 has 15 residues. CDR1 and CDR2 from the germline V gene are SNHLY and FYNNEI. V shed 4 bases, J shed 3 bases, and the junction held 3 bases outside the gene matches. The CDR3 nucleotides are TGTGCCAGCAGTGGAGCTAGCGGGAGGGAAGAGACCCAGTACTTC. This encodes CASSGASGREETQYF.

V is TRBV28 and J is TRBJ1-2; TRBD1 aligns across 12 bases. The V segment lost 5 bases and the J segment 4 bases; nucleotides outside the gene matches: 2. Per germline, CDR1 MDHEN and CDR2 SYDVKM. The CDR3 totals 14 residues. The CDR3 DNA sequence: TGTGCCAGCAGTCCGGGACAGGGGGCCTATGGCTACACCTTC. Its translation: CASSPGQGAYGYTF.

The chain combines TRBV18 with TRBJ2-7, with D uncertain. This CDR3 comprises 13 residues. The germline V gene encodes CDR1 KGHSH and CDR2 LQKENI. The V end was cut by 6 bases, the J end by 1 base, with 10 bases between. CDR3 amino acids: CASSTGGSYEQYF. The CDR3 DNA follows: TGTGCCAGCTCCACGGGTGGGTCCTACGAGCAGTACTTC.

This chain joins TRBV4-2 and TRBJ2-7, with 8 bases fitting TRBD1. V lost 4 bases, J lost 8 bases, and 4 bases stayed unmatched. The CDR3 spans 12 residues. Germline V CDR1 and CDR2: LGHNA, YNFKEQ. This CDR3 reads CASSPDRVKQYF. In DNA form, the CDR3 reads TGTGCCAGCAGCCCGGACAGGGTGAAGCAGTACTTC.

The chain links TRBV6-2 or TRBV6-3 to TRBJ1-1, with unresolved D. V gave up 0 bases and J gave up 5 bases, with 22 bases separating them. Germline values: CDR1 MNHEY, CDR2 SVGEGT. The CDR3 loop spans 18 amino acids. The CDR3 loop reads CASSYSYWRGRAYTEAFF. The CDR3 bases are TGTGCCAGCAGTTACTCGTATTGGAGAGGGAGGGCCTATACTGAAGCTTTCTTT.

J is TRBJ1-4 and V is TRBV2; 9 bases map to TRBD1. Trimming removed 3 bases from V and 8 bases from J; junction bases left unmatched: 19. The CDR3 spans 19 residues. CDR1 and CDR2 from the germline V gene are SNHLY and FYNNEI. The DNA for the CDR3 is TGTGCCAGCAGTGAGCCATCCGGTTCGGTGGGACAGGGTTACGAAAAACTGTTTTTT. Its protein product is CASSEPSGSVGQGYEKLFF.

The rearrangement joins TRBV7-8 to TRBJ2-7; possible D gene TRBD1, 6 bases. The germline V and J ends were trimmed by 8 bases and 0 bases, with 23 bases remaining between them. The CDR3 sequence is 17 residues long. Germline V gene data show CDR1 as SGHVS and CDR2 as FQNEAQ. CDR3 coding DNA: TGTGCCAGCGGCCCCATGGACAGTTACTCCCGCTCCTACGAGCAGTACTTC. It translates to CASGPMDSYSRSYEQYF.

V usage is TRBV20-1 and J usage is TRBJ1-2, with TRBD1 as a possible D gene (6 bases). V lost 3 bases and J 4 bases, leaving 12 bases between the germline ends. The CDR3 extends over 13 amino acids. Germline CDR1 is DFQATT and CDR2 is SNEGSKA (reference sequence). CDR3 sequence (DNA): TGCAGTGCTAGTGTTACACAGGGCTATGGCTACACCTTC. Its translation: CSASVTQGYGYTF.

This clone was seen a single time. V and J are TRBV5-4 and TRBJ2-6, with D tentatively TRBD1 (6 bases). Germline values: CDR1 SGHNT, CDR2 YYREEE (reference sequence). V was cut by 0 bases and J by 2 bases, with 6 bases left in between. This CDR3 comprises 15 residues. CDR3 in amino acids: CASSLDRAGANVLTF. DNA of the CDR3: TGTGCCAGCAGCTTGGACAGGGCTGGGGCCAACGTCCTGACTTTC.

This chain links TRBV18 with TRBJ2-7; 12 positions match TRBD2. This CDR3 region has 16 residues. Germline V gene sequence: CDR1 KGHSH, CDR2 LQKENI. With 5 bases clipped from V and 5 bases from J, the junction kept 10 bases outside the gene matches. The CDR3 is CASSTLAGGPRNEQYF. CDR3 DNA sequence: TGTGCCAGCTCAACTCTAGCGGGAGGGCCTAGGAACGAGCAGTACTTC.

The CDR3 reads CASSLQFRGHLGGYTF. CDR3 DNA sequence: TGTGCCAGCAGTTTACAGTTTAGGGGACACCTGGGGGGCTACACCTTC. This rearrangement joins TRBV28 to TRBJ1-2; a possible D gene is TRBD1 (6 bases). CDR1 is MDHEN and CDR2 is SYDVKM in the germline V gene. Trimming cost V 2 bases and J 8 bases, with 21 bases left between them. The CDR3 loop spans 16 amino acids.

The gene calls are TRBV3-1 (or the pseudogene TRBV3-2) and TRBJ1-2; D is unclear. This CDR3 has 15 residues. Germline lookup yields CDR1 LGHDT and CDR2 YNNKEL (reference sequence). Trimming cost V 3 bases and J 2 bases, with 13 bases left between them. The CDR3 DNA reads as TGTGCCAGCAGCCAGAGGCTGAGGGAAAACTATGGCTACACCTTC. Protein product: CASSQRLRENYGYTF.